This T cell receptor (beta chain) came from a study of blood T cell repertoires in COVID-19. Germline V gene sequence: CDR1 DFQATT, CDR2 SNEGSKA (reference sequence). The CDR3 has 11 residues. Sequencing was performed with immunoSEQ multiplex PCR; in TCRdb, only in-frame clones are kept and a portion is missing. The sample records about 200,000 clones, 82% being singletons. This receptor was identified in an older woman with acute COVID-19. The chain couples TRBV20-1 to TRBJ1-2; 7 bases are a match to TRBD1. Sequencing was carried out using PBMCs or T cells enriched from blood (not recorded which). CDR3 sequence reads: CSGGQTYGYTF. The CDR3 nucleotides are TGCAGCGGGGGACAGACCTATGGCTACACCTTC.